These 19 T cell receptor beta chains came from one sample sequenced in a study of brain T cells in children with intractable seizures listed by TCRdb under 2021. Read against the paper, the sample's time point label means: resected brain tissue, or blood drawn just prior to surgery. The library came from the immunoSEQ multiplex PCR assay. This is the immuneACCESS table as TCRdb keeps it, with only in-frame sequences that have V and J called. A part of the clones is gone; compared with another copy, unresolved V genes explain less than half, and the rest is unexplained. This sample comprises roughly 80,000 clones, around 93% of them detected only once. The ten largest clones capture 1.5% of the sample. The sequencing here drew on peripheral blood, taken at surgery. The source of these receptors is a boy less than two years old with tuberous sclerosis and intractable seizures.

This clone turned up a few times. This chain joins TRBV9 and TRBJ1-5; D not resolved. V lost 3 bases and J lost 3, with 7 bases in between. Germline lookup yields CDR1 SGDLS and CDR2 YYNGEE. This CDR3 region has 13 residues. This chain's CDR3 is CASSGGNNQPQHF. The CDR3 DNA reads TGTGCCAGCAGCGGGGGTAACAATCAGCCCCAGCATTTT.

About this clone: Different DNA sequences within this sample yield the same CDR3. The rearrangement links TRBV11-2 to TRBJ1-1, with a weak D call TRBD1 (6 bases). CDR3 length: 15 residues. CDR1 and CDR2 from the germline V gene are SGHAT and FQNNGV. Trimming removed 1 base at V and 1 base at J, with 10 bases between. The CDR3 DNA follows: TGTGCCAGCAGCTTAGGAACAGGGCCGAACACTGAAGCTTTCTTT. It specifies CASSLGTGPNTEAFF.

V usage is TRBV14 and J usage is TRBJ2-4; 8 nucleotides align to TRBD1. This CDR3 is built from 17 residues. V was pared by 1 base and J by 1 base, with 6 bases of the junction left unmatched. The germline V gene has CDR1 SGHDN and CDR2 FVKESK. The CDR3 spells CASSQGWTGSAKNIQYF. The CDR3 region has the DNA TGTGCCAGCAGCCAAGGGTGGACAGGGAGTGCCAAAAACATTCAGTACTTC. Filled out from reference TRBV14 and TRBJ2-4, the complete variable domain reads EAGVTQFPSHSVIEKGQTVTLRCDPISGHDNLYWYRRVMGKEIKFLLHFVKESKQDESGMPNNRFLAERTGGTYSTLKVQPAELEDSGVYFCASSQGWTGSAKNIQYFGAGTRLSVL.

The gene calls are TRBV11-2 and TRBJ2-7, with D possibly being TRBD2 (6 bases). V lost 3 bases, J lost 3 bases, and 9 bases lay in between. The germline V gene has CDR1 SGHAT and CDR2 FQNNGV. The CDR3 has 13 amino acids. This CDR3 is CASSLRGSYEQYF. The CDR3 bases are TGTGCCAGCAGCTTGCGGGGCAGCTACGAGCAGTACTTC.

As DNA, the CDR3 is TGTGCCAGCAGATCAAACAGGGGGCCCCCCTACGAGCAGTACTTC. Residues: CASRSNRGPPYEQYF. The rearrangement uses TRBV6-6 and TRBJ2-7; 9 bases match TRBD1. After removal of 6 bases from V and 2 bases from J, the junction contained 8 bases not matched to a gene. Germline CDR1 reads MNHNY; CDR2 reads SVGAGI (reference sequence). The CDR3 covers 15 residues.

The genes are TRBV9 and TRBJ1-2, with 7 bases identical to TRBD1. Germline V gene lookup returns CDR1 SGDLS and CDR2 YYNGEE. This CDR3 is 13 amino acids long. V was pared by 0 bases and J by 8 bases, with 4 bases of the junction left unmatched. The CDR3 spells CASSVGQGGGYTF. In DNA, the CDR3 is TGTGCCAGCAGCGTAGGACAGGGAGGAGGCTACACCTTC.

The chain recombines TRBV19 with TRBJ1-2; D is possibly TRBD1 (6 bases). Trimming stripped 7 bases from V and 5 bases from J, with 20 bases between. The length of the CDR3 is 15 residues. Per the germline V gene, CDR1 is LNHDA and CDR2 is SQIVND (reference sequence). The CDR3 sequence: CASKRVLGRGYGYTF. In nucleotides, the CDR3 is TGTGCCAGTAAGAGGGTATTGGGCAGGGGATATGGCTACACCTTC.

This sequence joins TRBV4-2 and TRBJ2-7; 7 nucleotides agree with TRBD2. V dropped 4 bases and J dropped 4; count of bases not matched to a gene: 16. Per the germline V gene, CDR1 is LGHNA and CDR2 is YNFKEQ. The CDR3 covers 17 residues. CDR3 protein: CASSRVGTSAQRYEQYF. CDR3 coding DNA: TGTGCCAGCAGCCGCGTGGGTACTAGCGCTCAAAGGTACGAGCAGTACTTC.

This clone was detected only once. This chain joins TRBV18 and TRBJ2-5, with no clear D. Germline values: CDR1 KGHSH, CDR2 LQKENI. Trimming cost V 8 bases and J 4 bases, with 11 bases left between them. There are 12 residues in the CDR3. CDR3 protein: CASATLGETQYF. CDR3 nucleotides: TGTGCCAGCGCAACACTCGGAGAGACCCAGTACTTC. Drawing the rest from reference TRBV18 and TRBJ2-5, the complete variable domain is NAGVMQNPRHLVRRRGQEARLRCSPMKGHSHVYWYRQLPEEGLKFMVYLQKENIIDESGMPKERFSAEFPKEGPSILRIQQVVRGDSAAYFCASATLGETQYFGPGTRLLVL.

V and J are TRBV27 and TRBJ2-7; TRBD2 matches at 13 bases. V gave up 3 bases and J gave up 5 bases; unmatched junction bases: 7. Germline CDR1 reads MNHEY; CDR2 reads SMNVEV (reference sequence). The CDR3 has 16 amino acids. DNA of the CDR3: TGTGCCAGCAGTTTTAGAGGGACTAGCGGGACCCACGAGCAGTACTTC. As protein: CASSFRGTSGTHEQYF.

This clone was observed once. The chain links TRBV10-3 to TRBJ2-1; D is unresolved. The CDR3 is 13 amino acids. The germline CDR1 and CDR2 sequences are ENHRY and SYGVKD. Trimming removed 3 bases from V and 5 bases from J, with 8 bases in between. The CDR3 DNA reads TGTGCCATCAGTGACGGCCACAACAATGAGCAGTTCTTC. Translated, it gives CAISDGHNNEQFF.

This rearrangement joins TRBV2 to TRBJ2-5; 7 bases fit TRBD1. Germline V lookup: CDR1 SNHLY, CDR2 FYNNEI. Trimming removed 7 bases from V and 3 bases from J; junction bases left unmatched: 5. This CDR3 has 13 residues. CDR3 bases: TGTGCCAGCACTTTACAGGGGAAAGAGACCCAGTACTTC. Encoded protein: CASTLQGKETQYF.

V gene TRBV25-1 combines with J gene TRBJ2-1; 7 bases align to TRBD2. CDR1 and CDR2 from the germline V gene are MGHDK and SYGVNS. V was pared by 5 bases and J by 0 bases, with 1 base of the junction left unmatched. The length of the CDR3 is 14 residues. In nucleotides, the CDR3 is TGTGCCAGCAGTAGCGGGATCTCCTACAATGAGCAGTTCTTC. This encodes CASSSGISYNEQFF. Complete variable domain (other parts from reference TRBV25-1 and TRBJ2-1): EADIYQTPRYLVIGTGKKITLECSQTMGHDKMYWYQQDPGMELHLIHYSYGVNSTEKGDLSSESTVSRIRTEHFPLTLESARPSHTSQYLCASSSGISYNEQFFGPGTRLTVL.

CDR3 sequence (DNA): TGTGCCCGCACCCCACTAGCGGGAGCCTACAATGAGCAGTTCTTC. It encodes CARTPLAGAYNEQFF. The chain uses TRBV6-4 and TRBJ2-1; 11 bases align to TRBD2. V was clipped by 11 bases and J by 2 bases; unmatched bases: 8. The CDR3 covers 15 residues. The germline CDR1 and CDR2 sequences are MRHNA and SNTAGT.

The chain combines TRBV27 with TRBJ2-3; the match to TRBD2 covers 7 bases. V shed 5 bases and J 1 base; nucleotides not matched to a gene: 12. The CDR3 contains 17 residues. Per germline, CDR1 MNHEY and CDR2 SMNVEV (reference sequence). The DNA of the CDR3 is TGTGCCAGCAGTCTTACGGGACTACCATTGGGCACAGATACGCAGTATTTT. Translating it yields CASSLTGLPLGTDTQYF.

This chain uses TRBV3-1 (or the pseudogene TRBV3-2) with TRBJ1-2, with a possible D match to TRBD1 (5 bases). CDR3 length: 17 residues. The ends were cut back, 0 bases at V and 8 bases at J, with 22 bases in the middle. Per germline, CDR1 LGHDT and CDR2 YNNKEL (reference sequence). The CDR3 DNA reads TGTGCCAGCAGCCAAGATTGGCAGGGAGGGACTGAACTGGGCTACACCTTC. This sequence encodes CASSQDWQGGTELGYTF.

The rearrangement links TRBV6-5 to TRBJ1-1; 9 bases map to TRBD1. The J segment lost 7 bases and the V segment lost 6 bases, leaving 9 bases of the junction unmatched. CDR3 length equals 14 residues. Germline assignment: CDR1 MNHEY and CDR2 SVGAGI. The CDR3 DNA reads as TGTGCCAGCAGCCGGACAGGGGCGACCTTTGAAGCTTTCTTT. Its translation: CASSRTGATFEAFF.

The rearrangement links TRBV6-1 to TRBJ1-6, with D unresolved. The CDR3 covers 18 residues. V lost 4 bases and J 0 bases, leaving 16 bases between the germline ends. The germline V gene has CDR1 MNHNS and CDR2 SASEGT. For the CDR3, the DNA is TGTGCCAGCAGTGCTCTGGGCGGCGGTCTCTCCTATAATTCACCCCTCCACTTT. It codes for CASSALGGGLSYNSPLHF.

This CDR3 is CASSQSGDGYTDTQYF. CDR3 in DNA: TGTGCCAGCAGTCAATCTGGGGACGGTTACACAGATACGCAGTATTTT. The chain uses TRBV2 and TRBJ2-3; perhaps D is TRBD1 or TRBD2 (5 bases each). This CDR3 comprises 16 residues. V lost 5 bases and J 2 bases, leaving 17 bases between the germline ends. CDR1 SNHLY and CDR2 FYNNEI come from the germline V gene. The full variable domain, completed using reference TRBV2 and TRBJ2-3, is EPEVTQTPSHQVTQMGQEVILRCVPISNHLYFYWYRQILGQKVEFLVSFYNNEISEKSEIFDDQFSVERPDGSNFTLKIRSTKLEDSAMYFCASSQSGDGYTDTQYFGPGTRLTVL.